This passage covers 19 T cell receptor beta chains from one sample sequenced in a study of blood T cell repertoires in COVID-19. The data were produced by immunoSEQ multiplex PCR, yet TCRdb's version contains in-frame clones alone and is incomplete. The repertoire holds over 250,000 clones, with 86% as singletons. What was sequenced was PBMCs or T cells enriched from blood (not recorded which). The receptors stem from a woman under 30 who had recovered from COVID-19.

This sequence joins TRBV25-1 and TRBJ1-1, with TRBD1 as a possible D gene (6 bases). Trimming removed 0 bases from V and 10 bases from J, with 12 bases in between. From germline, CDR1 is MGHDK and CDR2 SYGVNS. This CDR3 has 13 amino acids. The CDR3 DNA reads TGTGCCAGCAGTGAATACTTACAGGGTGTAGCTTTCTTT. Amino acids: CASSEYLQGVAFF.

The chain carries TRBV19 and TRBJ2-2; 8 bases are shared with TRBD2. The V gene end was trimmed by 5 bases and the J gene end by 2 bases; junction bases not matched to a gene: 4. Germline V gene sequence: CDR1 LNHDA, CDR2 SQIVND (reference sequence). CDR3 size: 15 residues. CDR3 in amino acids: CASSLSGSNTGELFF. The CDR3 DNA reads as TGTGCCAGTAGTCTCAGCGGGAGCAACACCGGGGAGCTGTTTTTT.

This clone was seen only a few times. The J gene is TRBJ1-4, the V gene TRBV3-1 (or the pseudogene TRBV3-2); maybe TRBD1 (5 bases). This CDR3 is 16 amino acids long. Germline CDR1 is LGHDT and CDR2 is YNNKEL (reference sequence). V dropped 4 bases and J dropped 5 bases, with 17 bases sitting between them. CDR3 protein: CASSRPRGSSNEKLFF. The CDR3 nucleotides are TGTGCCAGCAGCCGGCCCCGGGGGAGCTCAAATGAAAAACTGTTTTTT.

The V call is TRBV30, the J call TRBJ1-4, with D perhaps matching TRBD1 (5 bases). Deletions cut 5 bases from V and 4 bases from J, with 14 bases between. Germline values: CDR1 GTSNPN, CDR2 SVGIG (reference sequence). The CDR3 consists of 14 residues. The DNA for the CDR3 is TGTGCCTGGGGCCTGGGGCTTGGTAATGAAAAACTGTTTTTT. Translated, it gives CAWGLGLGNEKLFF.

The table lists this clone with a few counts. The DNA for the CDR3 is TGTGCCAGTAGAGGACAGGGGGCGAACGAGCAGTACTTC. This encodes CASRGQGANEQYF. The chain has TRBV19 and TRBJ2-7; 11 nucleotides align to TRBD1. Looked up from germline, CDR1 is LNHDA and CDR2 is SQIVND (reference sequence). There are 13 residues in the CDR3. The ends lost 6 bases at V and 5 bases at J; junction bases unmatched: 3.

The V call is TRBV7-9, the J call TRBJ2-1, with D hard to call. Germline V lookup: CDR1 SEHNR, CDR2 FQNEAQ (reference sequence). The ends were cut back, 6 bases at V and 4 bases at J, with 16 bases in the middle. The CDR3 length is 15 residues. This CDR3 reads CASSPTAVTYNEQFF. In DNA form, the CDR3 reads TGTGCCAGCAGTCCCACAGCCGTTACGTACAATGAGCAGTTCTTC. Filled out from reference TRBV7-9 and TRBJ2-1, the complete variable domain reads DTGVSQNPRHKITKRGQNVTFRCDPISEHNRLYWYRQTLGQGPEFLTYFQNEAQLEKSRLLSDRFSAERPKGSFSTLEIQRTEQGDSAMYLCASSPTAVTYNEQFFGPGTRLTVL.

This clone has more than one count but fewer than ten. This rearrangement joins TRBV28 to TRBJ1-5; 10 bases align to TRBD1. The length of the CDR3 is 17 residues. The germline V gene has CDR1 MDHEN and CDR2 SYDVKM. Unmatched junction bases numbered 14, after V lost 6 bases and J lost 6 bases. For the CDR3, the DNA is TGTGCCAGCAGACTGCGGTCCGGACAGGGGGACAGTCAGCCCCAGCATTTT. This gives the protein CASRLRSGQGDSQPQHF.

This rearrangement joins TRBV4-1 to TRBJ2-7, with TRBD2 matching 7 bases. V lost 0 bases to trimming and J lost 6 bases; unmatched junction nucleotides: 11. The germline V gene encodes CDR1 MGHRA and CDR2 YSYEKL. There are 16 residues in the CDR3. The CDR3 is CASSQEVTGGFSEQYF. CDR3 DNA: TGCGCCAGCAGCCAAGAGGTGACGGGAGGTTTTTCCGAGCAGTACTTC.

The CDR3 DNA follows: TGCGCCAGCAGTACCTTCCCGGGACAGACGACGGGCTATGGCTACACCTTC. Its protein product is CASSTFPGQTTGYGYTF. The chain carries TRBV4-1 and TRBJ1-2; 7 bases match TRBD1. Germline V gives CDR1 MGHRA, CDR2 YSYEKL. Germline trimming cut 6 bases from V and 4 bases from J; bases unmatched to any gene: 17. The CDR3 has 17 residues.

This clone appeared a few times. This chain joins TRBV7-3 and TRBJ2-2; maybe TRBD2 (6 bases). The CDR3 covers 13 residues. CDR1 is SGHTA and CDR2 is FQGTGA in the germline V gene. The V and J ends lost 1 base and 6 bases respectively, with 6 bases between them. Written as DNA, the CDR3 is TGTGCCAGCAGCTTAATAGCGGCCGGGGAGCTGTTTTTT. Protein product: CASSLIAAGELFF.

The V call is TRBV7-9, the J call TRBJ1-4; perhaps TRBD1 as D (6 bases). There are 12 residues in the CDR3. V shed 5 bases and J shed 8 bases, with 9 bases lying between them. From germline, CDR1 is SEHNR and CDR2 FQNEAQ (reference sequence). The CDR3 sequence: CASSPQGEKLFF. The CDR3 DNA reads as TGTGCCAGCAGCCCACAGGGAGAAAAACTGTTTTTT.

This chain joins TRBV4-1 and TRBJ1-1, with TRBD1 identical over 7 bases. Germline loops: CDR1 MGHRA, CDR2 YSYEKL. V gave up 1 base and J gave up 0 bases; unmatched junction bases: 5. There are 16 residues in the CDR3. The CDR3 DNA is TGCGCCAGCAGCCAAGGGGGGGACAGCATGAACACTGAAGCTTTCTTT. Amino acids: CASSQGGDSMNTEAFF.

This chain uses TRBV5-1 with TRBJ2-5; D uncertain. Germline loops: CDR1 SGHRS, CDR2 YFSETQ. V was shortened by 2 bases and J by 2 bases, with 7 bases between the two germline ends. The CDR3 runs to 13 residues. Here the CDR3 DNA reads TGCGCCAGCAGCTTCCTCGGGCAAGAGACCCAGTACTTC. Translation gives CASSFLGQETQYF.

This chain connects TRBV5-6 to TRBJ2-1; 14 bases map to TRBD2. V lost 4 bases, J lost 8 bases, and 17 bases stayed unmatched. There are 19 residues in the CDR3. The V gene's germline CDR1 is SGHDT and CDR2 YYEEEE. The CDR3 region has the DNA TGTGCCAGCAGCCCTGGGACTAGCGGGAGATTTAGATCTCCCGATGAGCAGTTCTTC. Translating it yields CASSPGTSGRFRSPDEQFF. The entire variable domain, with the rest obtained from reference TRBV5-6 and TRBJ2-1, is as follows: DAGVTQSPTHLIKTRGQQVTLRCSPKSGHDTVSWYQQALGQGPQFIFQYYEEEERQRGNFPDRFSGHQFPNYSSELNVNALLLGDSALYLCASSPGTSGRFRSPDEQFFGPGTRLTVL.

This clone was detected only once. The chain joins TRBV7-9 to TRBJ1-1; D unresolved. Germline V lookup: CDR1 SEHNR, CDR2 FQNEAQ (reference sequence). This CDR3 spans 15 amino acids. The germline V and J ends were trimmed by 3 bases and 3 bases, with 14 bases remaining between them. The CDR3 loop is CASSLKRGDDTEAFF. The CDR3 bases are TGTGCCAGCAGCTTGAAAAGAGGAGACGACACTGAAGCTTTCTTT. The whole variable domain, remainder taken from reference TRBV7-9 and TRBJ1-1, is DTGVSQNPRHKITKRGQNVTFRCDPISEHNRLYWYRQTLGQGPEFLTYFQNEAQLEKSRLLSDRFSAERPKGSFSTLEIQRTEQGDSAMYLCASSLKRGDDTEAFFGQGTRLTVV.

The J gene is TRBJ1-4, the V gene TRBV5-1, with D possibly TRBD1 on 6 matching bases. There are 15 residues in the CDR3. Looked up from germline, CDR1 is SGHRS and CDR2 is YFSETQ. V was trimmed by 5 bases and J by 3 bases, leaving 14 bases between them. The chain's CDR3 is CASRGGGGPNEKLFF. DNA for the CDR3: TGCGCCAGCAGAGGGGGAGGGGGACCTAATGAAAAACTGTTTTTT.

The chain is built from TRBV7-9 and TRBJ2-6; D is unclear. Germline assignment: CDR1 SEHNR and CDR2 FQNEAQ (reference sequence). The CDR3 length is 14 residues. Trimming took 7 bases from V and 3 from J, leaving 10 bases between them. The CDR3 loop reads CASIGVRGANVLTF. CDR3 bases: TGTGCCAGCATTGGTGTGCGTGGGGCCAACGTCCTGACTTTC.

This chain connects TRBV7-9 to TRBJ2-1; D is possibly TRBD2 (7 bases). The V end lost 8 bases, the J end lost 5 bases, and 22 bases lay between the germline ends. The germline gives CDR1 SEHNR, CDR2 FQNEAQ (reference sequence). The CDR3 is 16 amino acids. The CDR3 loop is CASYPMGGLLDNEQFF. In DNA, the CDR3 is TGTGCCAGCTACCCTATGGGGGGGCTTCTGGACAATGAGCAGTTCTTC. The complete variable domain, with remaining parts taken from reference TRBV7-9 and TRBJ2-1, reads DTGVSQNPRHKITKRGQNVTFRCDPISEHNRLYWYRQTLGQGPEFLTYFQNEAQLEKSRLLSDRFSAERPKGSFSTLEIQRTEQGDSAMYLCASYPMGGLLDNEQFFGPGTRLTVL.

This clone was seen more than once but under ten times. This chain connects TRBV7-2 to TRBJ1-5; tentative D call: TRBD1 (6 bases). CDR3 length: 16 residues. Trimming took 5 bases from V and 2 from J, leaving 16 bases between them. Germline V gene lookup returns CDR1 SGHTA and CDR2 FQGNSA. The CDR3 region has the DNA TGTGCCAGCAGCCTAAGGGGGGCGGGGGGCAATCAGCCCCAGCATTTT. Encoded protein: CASSLRGAGGNQPQHF. Combining the CDR3 with reference TRBV7-2 and TRBJ1-5 gives the whole variable domain GAGVSQSPSNKVTEKGKDVELRCDPISGHTALYWYRQSLGQGLEFLIYFQGNSAPDKSGLPSDRFSAERTGGSVSTLTIQRTQQEDSAVYLCASSLRGAGGNQPQHFGDGTRLSIL.